These T cell receptor beta chains were read from a single sample in a study of T cell repertoires in cytomegalovirus infection. TCRdb re-derived calls from the reads in MiXCR, one entry per CDR3 protein. The top ten clones hold around 11% of a sample with 700,000 to 950,000 distinct CDR3 sequences, around a third of them seen once. Their antigens remain unidentified. Specimen: cultured CD8+ T cells from PBMCs, collected from culture after CMV antigen stimulation. The receptors stem from a human donor in good health (CMV status not recorded). Some clones in this sample may be carry-over from other donors' samples. Both conserved end residues are part of each CDR3. A D gene is named only where the DNA matches it firmly. Size tells how often a clone was seen (once, few, many) or the class of an expanded clone, and some rows leave it out.

j_gene,d_gene,abundance,v_gene,CDR3aa,CDR3nt
TRBJ2-5,.,.,TRBV6-5,CASSYFHGGETQYF,TGTGCCAGCAGTTACTTTCACGGGGGAGAGACCCAGTACTTC
TRBJ1-4,TRBD1,.,TRBV4-2,CASSQGQGDEKLFF,TGTGCCAGCAGCCAAGGGCAGGGGGATGAAAAACTGTTTTTT
TRBJ2-7,TRBD1,few,TRBV27,CASSLLVDRAYEQYF,TGTGCCAGCAGTTTATTGGTGGACAGGGCCTACGAGCAGTACTTC
TRBJ2-5,.,.,TRBV6-5,CASSYDQGVQETQYF,TGTGCCAGCAGTTACGACCAGGGAGTCCAAGAGACCCAGTACTTC
TRBJ2-3,.,few,TRBV7-9,CASLASTDTQYF,TGTGCCAGCCTTGCTTCTACAGATACGCAGTATTTT
TRBJ2-1,TRBD2,.,TRBV20-1,CSARGGTSGGGSYNEQFF,TGCAGTGCTAGAGGAGGGACTAGCGGGGGAGGCTCCTACAATGAGCAGTTCTTC
TRBJ2-6,.,.,TRBV6-4,CASSTESGANVLTF,TGTGCCAGCAGTACGGAATCAGGGGCCAACGTCCTGACTTTC
TRBJ1-2,.,.,TRBV2,CAISDRLGYTF,TGTGCCATCTCAGACAGATTAGGCTACACCTTC
TRBJ1-1,.,.,TRBV27,CASSLSGLRAEAFF,TGTGCCAGCAGTTTATCTGGCTTAAGGGCTGAAGCTTTCTTT
TRBJ1-5,.,few,TRBV4-1,CASSQKQGNSNQPQHF,TGCGCCAGCAGTCAGAAACAGGGCAATAGCAATCAGCCCCAGCATTTT
TRBJ1-6,.,once,TRBV7-3,CASTYPRGSNSPLHF,TGTGCCAGTACCTATCCACGGGGATCCAATTCACCCCTCCACTTT
TRBJ1-3,.,many,TRBV7-2,CASSSYGAFSGNTIYF,TGTGCCAGCAGCTCTTACGGCGCGTTCTCTGGAAACACCATATATTTT
TRBJ2-5,.,.,TRBV7-2,CASSYPRDREEETQYF,TGTGCCAGCAGCTACCCCCGAGACAGGGAGGAAGAGACCCAGTACTTC
TRBJ2-1,.,.,TRBV2,CASSERGPNNEQFF,TGTGCCAGCAGTGAGAGGGGCCCGAACAATGAGCAGTTCTTC